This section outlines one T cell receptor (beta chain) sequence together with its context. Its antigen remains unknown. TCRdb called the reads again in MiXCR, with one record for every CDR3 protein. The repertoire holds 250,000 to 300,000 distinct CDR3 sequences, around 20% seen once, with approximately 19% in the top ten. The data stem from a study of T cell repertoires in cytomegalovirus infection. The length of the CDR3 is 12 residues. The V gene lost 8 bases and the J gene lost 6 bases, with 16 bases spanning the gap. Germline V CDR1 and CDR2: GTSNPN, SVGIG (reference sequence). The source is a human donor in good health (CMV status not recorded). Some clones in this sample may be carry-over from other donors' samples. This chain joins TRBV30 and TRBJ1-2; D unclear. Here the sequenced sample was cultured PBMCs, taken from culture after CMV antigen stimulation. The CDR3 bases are TGTGCCCAACCAAAGAGACGAGATGGCTACACCTTC. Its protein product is CAQPKRRDGYTF.